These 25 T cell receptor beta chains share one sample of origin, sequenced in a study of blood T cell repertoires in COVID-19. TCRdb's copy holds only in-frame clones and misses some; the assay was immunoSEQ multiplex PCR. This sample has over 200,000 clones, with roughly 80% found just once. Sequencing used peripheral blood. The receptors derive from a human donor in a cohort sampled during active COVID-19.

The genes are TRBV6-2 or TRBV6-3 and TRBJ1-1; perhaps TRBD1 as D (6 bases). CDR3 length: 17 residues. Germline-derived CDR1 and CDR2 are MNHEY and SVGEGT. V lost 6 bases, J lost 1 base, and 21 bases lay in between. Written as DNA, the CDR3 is TGTGCCAGCAGCCACCGGGACACACTTGGGGGGAACACTGAAGCTTTCTTT. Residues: CASSHRDTLGGNTEAFF.

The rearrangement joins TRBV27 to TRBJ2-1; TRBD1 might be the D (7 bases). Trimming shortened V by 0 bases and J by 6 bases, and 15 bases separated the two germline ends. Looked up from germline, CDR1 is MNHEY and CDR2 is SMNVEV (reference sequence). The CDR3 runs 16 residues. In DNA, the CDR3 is TGTGCCAGCAGTTTATCGGCTAGCGCAGGGGGCAATGAGCAGTTCTTC. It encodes CASSLSASAGGNEQFF.

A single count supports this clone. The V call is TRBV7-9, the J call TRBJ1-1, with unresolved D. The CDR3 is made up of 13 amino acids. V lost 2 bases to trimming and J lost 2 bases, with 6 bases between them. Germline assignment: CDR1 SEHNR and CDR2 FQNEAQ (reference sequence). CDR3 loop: CASSLLPNTEAFF. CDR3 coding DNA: TGTGCCAGCAGCTTACTACCCAACACTGAAGCTTTCTTT.

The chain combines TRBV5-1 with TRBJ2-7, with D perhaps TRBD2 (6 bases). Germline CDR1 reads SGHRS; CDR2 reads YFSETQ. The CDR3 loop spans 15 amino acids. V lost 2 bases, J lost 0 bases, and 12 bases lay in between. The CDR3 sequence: CASSFTGGTSYEQYF. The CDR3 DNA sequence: TGCGCCAGCAGCTTCACTGGGGGGACCTCCTACGAGCAGTACTTC.

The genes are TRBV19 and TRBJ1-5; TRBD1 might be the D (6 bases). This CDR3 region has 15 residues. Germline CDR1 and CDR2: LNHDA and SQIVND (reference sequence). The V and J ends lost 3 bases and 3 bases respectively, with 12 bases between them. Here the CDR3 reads CASSIWTASNQPQHF. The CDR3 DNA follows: TGTGCCAGTAGTATCTGGACAGCGTCCAATCAGCCCCAGCATTTT.

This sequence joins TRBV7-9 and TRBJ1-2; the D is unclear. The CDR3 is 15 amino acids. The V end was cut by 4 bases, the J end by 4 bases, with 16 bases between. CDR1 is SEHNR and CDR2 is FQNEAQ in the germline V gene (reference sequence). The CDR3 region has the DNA TGTGCCAGCAGCTATGAACAGCCGACTATCTATGGCTACACCTTC. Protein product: CASSYEQPTIYGYTF. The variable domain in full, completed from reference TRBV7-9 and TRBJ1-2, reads DTGVSQNPRHKITKRGQNVTFRCDPISEHNRLYWYRQTLGQGPEFLTYFQNEAQLEKSRLLSDRFSAERPKGSFSTLEIQRTEQGDSAMYLCASSYEQPTIYGYTFGSGTRLTVV.

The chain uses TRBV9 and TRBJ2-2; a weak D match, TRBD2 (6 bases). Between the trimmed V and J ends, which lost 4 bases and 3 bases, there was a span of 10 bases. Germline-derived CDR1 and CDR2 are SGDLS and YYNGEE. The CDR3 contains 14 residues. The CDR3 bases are TGTGCCAGCAGCCTCGGGAGTTACACCGGGGAGCTGTTTTTT. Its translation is CASSLGSYTGELFF.

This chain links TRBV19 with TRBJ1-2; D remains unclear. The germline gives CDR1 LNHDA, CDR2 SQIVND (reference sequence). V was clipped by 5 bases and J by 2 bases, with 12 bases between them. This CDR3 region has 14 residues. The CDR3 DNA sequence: TGTGCCAGTAGTCCCTTGAAAACAAACTATGGCTACACCTTC. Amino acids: CASSPLKTNYGYTF.

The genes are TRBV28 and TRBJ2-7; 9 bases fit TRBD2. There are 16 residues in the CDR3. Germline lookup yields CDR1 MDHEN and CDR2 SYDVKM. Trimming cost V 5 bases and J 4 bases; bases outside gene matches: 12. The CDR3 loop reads CASSLPFSGSTYEQYF. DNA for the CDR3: TGTGCCAGCAGTCTGCCGTTTAGCGGGAGTACATACGAGCAGTACTTC.

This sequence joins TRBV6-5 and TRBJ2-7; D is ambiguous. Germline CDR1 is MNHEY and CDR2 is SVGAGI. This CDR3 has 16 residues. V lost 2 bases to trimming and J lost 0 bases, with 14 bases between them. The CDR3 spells CASSYSPVGRSYEQYF. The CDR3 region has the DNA TGTGCCAGCAGTTACAGTCCGGTGGGCCGCTCCTACGAGCAGTACTTC.

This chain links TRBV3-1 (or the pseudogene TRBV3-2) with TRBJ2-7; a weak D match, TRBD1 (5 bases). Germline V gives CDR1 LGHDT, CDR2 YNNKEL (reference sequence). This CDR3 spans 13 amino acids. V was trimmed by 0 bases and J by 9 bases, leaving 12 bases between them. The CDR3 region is CASSQEGRVGQYF. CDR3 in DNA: TGTGCCAGCAGCCAAGAGGGCAGGGTCGGGCAGTACTTC.

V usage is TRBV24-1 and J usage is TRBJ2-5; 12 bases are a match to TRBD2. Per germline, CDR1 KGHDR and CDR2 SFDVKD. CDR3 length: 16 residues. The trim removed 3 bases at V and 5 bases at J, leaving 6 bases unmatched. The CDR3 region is CATSDRLAGDGETQYF. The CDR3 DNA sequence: TGTGCCACCAGTGATCGACTAGCGGGAGACGGGGAGACCCAGTACTTC.

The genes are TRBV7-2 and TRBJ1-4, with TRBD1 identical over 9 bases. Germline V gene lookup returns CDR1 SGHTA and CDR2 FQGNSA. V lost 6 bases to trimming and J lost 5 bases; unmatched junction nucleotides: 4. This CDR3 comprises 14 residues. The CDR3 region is CASRTGGLNEKLFF. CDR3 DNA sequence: TGTGCCAGCAGAACAGGGGGCCTGAATGAAAAACTGTTTTTT.

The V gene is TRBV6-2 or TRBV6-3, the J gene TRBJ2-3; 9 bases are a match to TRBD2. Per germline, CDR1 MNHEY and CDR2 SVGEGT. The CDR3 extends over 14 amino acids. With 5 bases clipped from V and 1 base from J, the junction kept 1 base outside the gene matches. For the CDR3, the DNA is TGTGCCAGCAGTCGACTAGCGGGCACAGATACGCAGTATTTT. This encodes CASSRLAGTDTQYF.

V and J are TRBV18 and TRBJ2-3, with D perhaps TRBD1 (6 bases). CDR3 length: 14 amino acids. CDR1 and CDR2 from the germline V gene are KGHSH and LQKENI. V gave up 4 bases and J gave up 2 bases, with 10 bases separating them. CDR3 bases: TGTGCCAGCTCACTAACAGGGAACACAGATACGCAGTATTTT. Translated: CASSLTGNTDTQYF.

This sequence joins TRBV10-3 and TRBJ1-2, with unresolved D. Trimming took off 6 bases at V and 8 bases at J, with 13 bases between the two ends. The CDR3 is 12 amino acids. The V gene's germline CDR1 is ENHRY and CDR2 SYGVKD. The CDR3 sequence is CAISDQNRGYTF. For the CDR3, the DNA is TGTGCCATCAGCGATCAGAATCGCGGCTACACCTTC.

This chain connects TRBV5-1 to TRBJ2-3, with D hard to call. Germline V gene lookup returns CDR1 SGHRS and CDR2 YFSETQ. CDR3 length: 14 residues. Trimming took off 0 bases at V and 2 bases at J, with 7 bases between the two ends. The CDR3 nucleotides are TGCGCCAGCAGCTTGGGCCTACCCACAGATACGCAGTATTTT. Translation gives CASSLGLPTDTQYF.

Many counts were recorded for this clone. The CDR3 DNA reads as TGTGCCAGCAGTTTGACAGGGGCCGATCAGCCCCAGCATTTT. This translates into CASSLTGADQPQHF. The rearrangement links TRBV27 to TRBJ1-5, with TRBD1 identical over 8 bases. CDR3 length: 14 residues. The V and J ends lost 3 bases and 5 bases, in that order; junction bases with no gene match: 3. Germline values: CDR1 MNHEY, CDR2 SMNVEV (reference sequence).

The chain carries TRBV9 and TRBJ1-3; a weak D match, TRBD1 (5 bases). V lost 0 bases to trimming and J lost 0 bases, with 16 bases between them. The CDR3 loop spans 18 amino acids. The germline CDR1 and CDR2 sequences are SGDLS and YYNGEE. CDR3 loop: CASSVATGVGASGNTIYF. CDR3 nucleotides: TGTGCCAGCAGCGTAGCTACGGGGGTAGGGGCCTCTGGAAACACCATATATTTT. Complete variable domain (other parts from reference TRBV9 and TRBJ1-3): DSGVTQTPKHLITATGQRVTLRCSPRSGDLSVYWYQQSLDQGLQFLIQYYNGEERAKGNILERFSAQQFPDLHSELNLSSLELGDSALYFCASSVATGVGASGNTIYFGEGSWLTVV.

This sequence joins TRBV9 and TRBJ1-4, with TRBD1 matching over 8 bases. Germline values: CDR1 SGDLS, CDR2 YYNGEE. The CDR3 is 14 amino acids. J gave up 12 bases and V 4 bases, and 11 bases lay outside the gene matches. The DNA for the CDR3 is TGTGCCAGCAGCCTCGCAGGGGGCGTGGGGGAACTGTTTTTT. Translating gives CASSLAGGVGELFF.

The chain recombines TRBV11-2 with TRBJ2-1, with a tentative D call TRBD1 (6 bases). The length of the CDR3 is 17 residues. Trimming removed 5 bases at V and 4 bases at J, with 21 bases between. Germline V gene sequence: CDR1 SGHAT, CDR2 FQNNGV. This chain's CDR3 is CASSPRESRGGYNEQFF. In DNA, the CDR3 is TGTGCCAGCAGCCCTCGGGAATCCCGAGGGGGATACAATGAGCAGTTCTTC.

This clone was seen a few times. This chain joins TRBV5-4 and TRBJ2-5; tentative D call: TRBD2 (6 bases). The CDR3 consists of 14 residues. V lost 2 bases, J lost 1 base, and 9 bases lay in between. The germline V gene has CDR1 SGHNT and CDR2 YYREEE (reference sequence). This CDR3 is CASSFEEGQETQYF. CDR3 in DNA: TGTGCCAGCAGCTTCGAGGAGGGCCAAGAGACCCAGTACTTC.

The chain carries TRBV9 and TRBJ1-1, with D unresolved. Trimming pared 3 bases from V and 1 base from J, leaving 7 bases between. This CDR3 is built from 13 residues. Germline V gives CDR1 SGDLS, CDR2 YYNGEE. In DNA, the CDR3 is TGTGCCAGCAGCGAACATTGGAACACTGAAGCTTTCTTT. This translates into CASSEHWNTEAFF.

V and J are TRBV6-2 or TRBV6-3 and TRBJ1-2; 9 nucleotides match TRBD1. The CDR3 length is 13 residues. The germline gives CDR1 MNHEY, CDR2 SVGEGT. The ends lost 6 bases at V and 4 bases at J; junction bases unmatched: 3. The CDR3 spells CASSWDRVYGYTF. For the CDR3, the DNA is TGTGCCAGCAGCTGGGACAGGGTCTATGGCTACACCTTC.

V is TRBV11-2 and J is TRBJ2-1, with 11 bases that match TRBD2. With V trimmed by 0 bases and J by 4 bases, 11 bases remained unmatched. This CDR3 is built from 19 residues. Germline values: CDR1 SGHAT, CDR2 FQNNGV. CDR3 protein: CASSLERVPGLADYNEQFF. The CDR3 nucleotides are TGTGCCAGCAGCTTAGAACGGGTCCCGGGACTAGCGGATTACAATGAGCAGTTCTTC.